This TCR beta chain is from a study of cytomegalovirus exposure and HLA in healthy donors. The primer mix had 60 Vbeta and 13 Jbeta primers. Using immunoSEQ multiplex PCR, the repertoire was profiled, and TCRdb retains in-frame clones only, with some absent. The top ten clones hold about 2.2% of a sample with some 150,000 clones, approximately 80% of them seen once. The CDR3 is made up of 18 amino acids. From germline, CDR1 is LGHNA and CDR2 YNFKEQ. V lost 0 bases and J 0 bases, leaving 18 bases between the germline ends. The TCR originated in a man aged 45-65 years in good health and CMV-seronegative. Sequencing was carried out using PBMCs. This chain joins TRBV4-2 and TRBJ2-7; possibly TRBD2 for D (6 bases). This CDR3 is CASSQDPIAAPLSYEQYF. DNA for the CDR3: TGTGCCAGCAGCCAAGACCCCATAGCGGCCCCCCTCTCCTACGAGCAGTACTTC.